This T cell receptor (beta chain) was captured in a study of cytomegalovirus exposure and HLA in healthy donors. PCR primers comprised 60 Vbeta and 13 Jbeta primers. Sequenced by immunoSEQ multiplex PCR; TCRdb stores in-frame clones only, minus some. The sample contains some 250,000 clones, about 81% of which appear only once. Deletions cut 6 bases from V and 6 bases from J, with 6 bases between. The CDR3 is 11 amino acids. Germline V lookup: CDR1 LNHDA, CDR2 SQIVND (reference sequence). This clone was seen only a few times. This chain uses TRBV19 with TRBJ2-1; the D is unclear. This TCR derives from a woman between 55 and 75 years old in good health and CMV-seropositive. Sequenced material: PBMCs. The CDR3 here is CASRASNEQFF. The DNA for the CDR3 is TGTGCCAGTAGAGCTAGCAATGAGCAGTTCTTC.